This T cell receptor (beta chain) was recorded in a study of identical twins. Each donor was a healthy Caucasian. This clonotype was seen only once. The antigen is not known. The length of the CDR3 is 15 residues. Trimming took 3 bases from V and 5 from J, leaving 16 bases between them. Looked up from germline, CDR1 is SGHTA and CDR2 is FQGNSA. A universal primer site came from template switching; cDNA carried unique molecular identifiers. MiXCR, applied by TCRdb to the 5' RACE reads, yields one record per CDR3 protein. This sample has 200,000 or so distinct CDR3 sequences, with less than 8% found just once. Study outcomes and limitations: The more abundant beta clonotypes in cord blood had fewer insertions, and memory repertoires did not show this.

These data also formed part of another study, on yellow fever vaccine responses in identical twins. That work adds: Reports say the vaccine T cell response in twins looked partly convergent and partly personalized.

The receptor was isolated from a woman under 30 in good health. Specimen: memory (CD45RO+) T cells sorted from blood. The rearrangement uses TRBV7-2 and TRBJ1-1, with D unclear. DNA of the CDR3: TGTGCCAGCAGCTTGGACGGTTCAAGAACAACTGAAGCTTTCTTT. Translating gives CASSLDGSRTTEAFF.